This T cell receptor (beta chain) was sequenced in a study of PD-L1 blockade in urothelial cancer. Study background: Patients had been given 0 to 3 earlier chemotherapy regimens. Regarding the study as a whole: For durable-benefit patients, tumor-associated blood clones expanded more at 3 weeks.

Assay used: immunoSEQ multiplex PCR; TCRdb lists only in-frame clones, some missing. The top ten clones hold around 0.94% of a sample with around 92,000 clones, roughly 90% of them seen once. V was cut by 4 bases and J by 9 bases, with 12 bases left in between. CDR1 and CDR2 from the germline V gene are MNHEY and SMNVEV (reference sequence). CDR3 size: 12 residues. On this clone itself: Its matching antigen is unknown.

Time point reported: pretreatment peripheral blood. Sequences were derived from PBMCs, sampled around atezolizumab (anti-PD-L1) treatment. The chain combines TRBV27 with TRBJ2-5; the D gene is possibly TRBD1 (6 bases). The sequence was obtained from a woman of 80 years or more with urothelial cancer. The CDR3 DNA reads as TGTGCCAGCAGTTCAGGGGCGGGTCCCCAGTACTTC. Its protein product is CASSSGAGPQYF.